This is a list of T cell receptor beta chains from one sample in a study of blood T cell repertoires in COVID-19. Profiling relied on immunoSEQ multiplex PCR, and the TCRdb table lists in-frame clones only, not all of them. The data hold 400,000 to 450,000 clones, with approximately 90% observed a single time. The sequenced sample was peripheral blood. The source of these receptors is a man between 18 and 35 years old with COVID-19, enrolled during active disease. CDR3s include the opening cysteine and the closing phenylalanine or tryptophan. D genes are given only for firm matches. Clone size is shown for a subset of rows, as once, few, many or a class of expanded clone.

j_call v_call d_call clone_size cdr3_nt cdr3_aa
TRBJ2-7 TRBV7-9 - - TGTGCCAGCAGCTTAGGTCGGGTTCAGAATCCCTACGAGCAGTACTTC CASSLGRVQNPYEQYF
TRBJ1-2 TRBV6-6 - once TGTGCCAGCAGTTACTCATGGCCCCAGGGCAGCTATGGCTACACCTTC CASSYSWPQGSYGYTF
TRBJ2-1 TRBV5-6 - - TGTGCCAGCAGCTTCGGCCTAGCGTTCAATGAGCAGTTCTTC CASSFGLAFNEQFF
TRBJ1-2 TRBV9 - - TGTGCCAGCACCCGACAGAAGGGCTACACCTTC CASTRQKGYTF
TRBJ2-4 TRBV9 - - TGTGCCAGCAGCGTAGGAAGGGGGGCCAAAAACATTCAGTACTTC CASSVGRGAKNIQYF
TRBJ1-4 TRBV7-9 - - TGTGCCAGCAGCTCCGCTCCAGGGGCCCTCGGAGAAAAACTGTTTTTT CASSSAPGALGEKLFF
TRBJ1-3 TRBV7-9 - - TGTGCCAGCAGCTTAGAGCTCCTCTCTGGAAACACCATATATTTT CASSLELLSGNTIYF
TRBJ2-2 TRBV29-1 TRBD2 - TGCAGCGTCGAATTTGGGGGACTAGCGGGAGGGCCCGGGGAGCTGTTTTTT CSVEFGGLAGGPGELFF
TRBJ2-1 TRBV6-1 TRBD2 - TGTGCCAGCAGTGAAGTCACTAGCGGGGGGGTTCTACCTTTCTTC CASSEVTSGGVLPFF
TRBJ1-2 TRBV7-9 - - TGTGCCAGCACCAGTACTATACCTACCCTCTATGGCTACACCTTC CASTSTIPTLYGYTF
TRBJ1-4 TRBV6-1 TRBD1 - TGTGCCAGCAGTGAGCCGGGACAGGGTGTGGAAAAACTGTTTTTT CASSEPGQGVEKLFF
TRBJ2-2 TRBV11-3 - few TGTGCCAGCAGCTTAGGTACTCCTAACACCGGGGAGCTGTTTTTT CASSLGTPNTGELFF
TRBJ2-3 TRBV27 TRBD2 - TGTGCCAGCAGAAACCCGGGACTAGGAGCAGATACGCAGTATTTT CASRNPGLGADTQYF
TRBJ2-2 TRBV5-6 - few TGTGCCAGCAGTTTTATGGAGGTCGTCACCGGGGAGCTGTTTTTT CASSFMEVVTGELFF
TRBJ2-1 TRBV7-9 - - TGTGCCAGCAGCCCCACAGGGGGGGATGTGGACAATGAGCAGTTCTTC CASSPTGGDVDNEQFF
TRBJ2-7 TRBV27 TRBD2 once TGTGCCAGCAGCTATAGCGGGGGGGATACCTACGAGCAGTACTTC CASSYSGGDTYEQYF
TRBJ2-7 TRBV3-1/TRBV3-2 - - TGTGCCAGCAGCCAAGTCCAGGCAGCAGGTTACGAGCAGTACTTC CASSQVQAAGYEQYF
TRBJ2-2 TRBV24-1 TRBD1 - TGTGCCACCAGTTCCCAGGGGGCGATCACCGGGGAGCTGTTTTTT CATSSQGAITGELFF
TRBJ2-7 TRBV29-1 TRBD1 - TGCAGCGTTGCGGGGACAGGGGCTTCCTACGAGCAGTACTTC CSVAGTGASYEQYF
TRBJ2-7 TRBV11-2 - - TGTGCCAGCAGCTTAGAGGCCAGGCCCTACGAGCAGTACTTC CASSLEARPYEQYF
TRBJ2-2 TRBV2 TRBD1 - TGTGCCAGCAGTCCCGGACAGGGGCACACCGGGGAGCTGTTTTTT CASSPGQGHTGELFF
TRBJ2-7 TRBV4-2 TRBD2 - TGTGCCAGCAGCCAAGTTGATGCGGGAGTCTCCTACGAGCAGTACTTC CASSQVDAGVSYEQYF
TRBJ2-1 TRBV27 TRBD2 - TGTGCCAGCAGTCCTAGGACTAGCGGGGGACTCTACAATGAGCAGTTCTTC CASSPRTSGGLYNEQFF
TRBJ2-5 TRBV5-5 TRBD1 - TGTGCCAGCAGCGACAGGGAAGAGACCCAGTACTTC CASSDREETQYF
TRBJ2-1 TRBV7-9 TRBD2 - TGTGCCAGCAGCTCTAGCGGGGGGCCGGATGAGCAGTTCTTC CASSSSGGPDEQFF
TRBJ2-5 TRBV11-1 - - TGTGCCAGCAGCTTAGCGATGGCAGGGTATGAGGAGACCCAGTACTTC CASSLAMAGYEETQYF